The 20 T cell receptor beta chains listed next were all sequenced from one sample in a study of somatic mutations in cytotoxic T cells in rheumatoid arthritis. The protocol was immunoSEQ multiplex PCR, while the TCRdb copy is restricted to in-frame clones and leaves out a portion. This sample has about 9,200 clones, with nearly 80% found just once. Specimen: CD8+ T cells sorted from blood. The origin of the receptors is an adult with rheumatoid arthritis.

DNA for the CDR3: TGTGCCAGCAGTTCGCCGGGACTAGAGCAAGAGACCCAGTACTTC. This encodes CASSSPGLEQETQYF. J is TRBJ2-5 and V is TRBV28, with TRBD2 identical over 8 bases. V trimming: 4 bases; J trimming: 2 bases; junction bases outside the gene matches: 6. This CDR3 has 15 amino acids. Germline V gene data show CDR1 as MDHEN and CDR2 as SYDVKM.

CDR3 residues: CASRRGVLGYTF. CDR3 in DNA: TGTGCCAGCCGACGGGGGGTTCTTGGCTACACCTTC. The rearrangement joins TRBV19 to TRBJ1-2, with a tentative D call TRBD1 (5 bases). CDR1 is LNHDA and CDR2 is SQIVND in the germline V gene (reference sequence). Trimming stripped 9 bases from V and 7 bases from J, with 15 bases between. The CDR3 extends over 12 amino acids.

CDR3 DNA sequence: TGTGCCAGCAGCCAAGATCTCGGGGTTACGCAGTATTTT. Protein sequence: CASSQDLGVTQYF. The chain combines TRBV14 with TRBJ2-3, with D tentatively TRBD2 (5 bases). Germline CDR1 and CDR2: SGHDN and FVKESK. CDR3 length: 13 residues. V lost 0 bases to trimming and J lost 8 bases, with 9 bases between them.

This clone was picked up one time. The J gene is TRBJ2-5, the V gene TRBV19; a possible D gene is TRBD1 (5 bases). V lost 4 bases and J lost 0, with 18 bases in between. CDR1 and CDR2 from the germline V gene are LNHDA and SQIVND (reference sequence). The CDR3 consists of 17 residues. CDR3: CASSTRQYDSYQETQYF. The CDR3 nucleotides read TGTGCCAGTAGTACCAGACAGTACGACTCCTACCAAGAGACCCAGTACTTC.

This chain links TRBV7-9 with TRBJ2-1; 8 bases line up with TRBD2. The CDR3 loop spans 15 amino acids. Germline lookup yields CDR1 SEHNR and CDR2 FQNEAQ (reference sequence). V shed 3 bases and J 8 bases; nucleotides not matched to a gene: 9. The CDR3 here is CASSFVGGVSDEQFF. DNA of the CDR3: TGTGCCAGCAGCTTCGTCGGGGGGGTGTCGGATGAGCAGTTCTTC.

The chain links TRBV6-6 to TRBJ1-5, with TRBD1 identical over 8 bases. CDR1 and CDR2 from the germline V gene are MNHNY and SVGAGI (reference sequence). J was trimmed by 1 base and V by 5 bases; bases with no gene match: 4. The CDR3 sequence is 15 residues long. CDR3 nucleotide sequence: TGTGCCAGCAGTCCCGACAGGGGCAGCAATCAGCCCCAGCATTTT. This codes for CASSPDRGSNQPQHF.

The CDR3 region is CASGFSYEQYF. In DNA, the CDR3 is TGTGCCAGCGGGTTCTCCTACGAGCAGTACTTC. This rearrangement joins TRBV27 to TRBJ2-7; D is uncertain. Trimming removed 8 bases at V and 0 bases at J, with 5 bases between. CDR1 and CDR2 (germline): MNHEY, SMNVEV (reference sequence). This CDR3 is 11 amino acids long.

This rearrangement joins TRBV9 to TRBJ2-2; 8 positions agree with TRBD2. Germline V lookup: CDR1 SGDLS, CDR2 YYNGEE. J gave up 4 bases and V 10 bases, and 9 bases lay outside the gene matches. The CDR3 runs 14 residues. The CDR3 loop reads CAGESGSGTGELFF. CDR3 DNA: TGTGCCGGTGAGAGCGGGAGTGGCACCGGGGAGCTGTTTTTT.

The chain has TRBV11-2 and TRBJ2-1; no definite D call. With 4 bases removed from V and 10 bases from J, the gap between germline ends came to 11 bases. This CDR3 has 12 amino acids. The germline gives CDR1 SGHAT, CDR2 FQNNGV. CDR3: CASSSPSWEQFF. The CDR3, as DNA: TGTGCCAGCAGCTCACCTTCCTGGGAGCAGTTCTTC.

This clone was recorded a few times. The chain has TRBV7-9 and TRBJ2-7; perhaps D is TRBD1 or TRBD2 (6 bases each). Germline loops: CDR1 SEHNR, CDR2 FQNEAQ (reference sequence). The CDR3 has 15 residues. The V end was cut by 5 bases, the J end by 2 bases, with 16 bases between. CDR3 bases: TGTGCCAGCAGCCCGCCCGGGGGCCTCCCCTACGAGCAGTACTTC. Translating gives CASSPPGGLPYEQYF.

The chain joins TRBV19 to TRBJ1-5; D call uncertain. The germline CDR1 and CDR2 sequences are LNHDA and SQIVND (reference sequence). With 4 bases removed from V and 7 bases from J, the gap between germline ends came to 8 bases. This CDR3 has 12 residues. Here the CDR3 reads CASSNRNQPQHF. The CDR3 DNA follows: TGTGCCAGTAGTAATCGAAACCAGCCCCAGCATTTT.

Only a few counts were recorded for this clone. The CDR3 region is CASSPTGPSYEQYF. For the CDR3, the DNA is TGTGCCAGCAGTCCGACCGGCCCCTCCTACGAGCAGTACTTC. The rearrangement joins TRBV27 to TRBJ2-7, with D unresolved. CDR3 size: 14 residues. The germline gives CDR1 MNHEY, CDR2 SMNVEV (reference sequence). V was shortened by 5 bases and J by 0 bases, with 11 bases between the two germline ends.

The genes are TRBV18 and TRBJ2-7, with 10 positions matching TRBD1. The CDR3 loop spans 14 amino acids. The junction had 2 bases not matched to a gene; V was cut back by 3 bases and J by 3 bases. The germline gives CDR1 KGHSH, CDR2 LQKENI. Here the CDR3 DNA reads TGTGCCAGCTCACCCCGGGACAGGGGCTACGAGCAGTACTTC. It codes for CASSPRDRGYEQYF.

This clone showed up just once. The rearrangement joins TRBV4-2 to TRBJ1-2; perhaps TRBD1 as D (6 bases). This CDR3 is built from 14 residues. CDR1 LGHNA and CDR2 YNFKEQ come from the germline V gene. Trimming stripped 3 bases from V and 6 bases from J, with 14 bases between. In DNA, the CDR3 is TGTGCCAGCAGCCACTCTTGGGCAGGGGATGGCTACACCTTC. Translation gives CASSHSWAGDGYTF.

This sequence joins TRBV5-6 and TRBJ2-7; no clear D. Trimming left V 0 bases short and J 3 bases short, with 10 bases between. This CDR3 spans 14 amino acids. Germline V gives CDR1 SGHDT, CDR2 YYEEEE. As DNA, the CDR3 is TGTGCCAGCAGCTTGGGCCCCCCGGGCTACGAGCAGTACTTC. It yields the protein CASSLGPPGYEQYF.

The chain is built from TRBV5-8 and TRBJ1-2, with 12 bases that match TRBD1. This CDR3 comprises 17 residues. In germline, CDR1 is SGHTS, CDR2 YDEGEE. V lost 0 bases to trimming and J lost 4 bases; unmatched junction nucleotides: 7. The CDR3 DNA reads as TGTGCCAGCAGCTTGGGGGGGACAGGGGGCGCGCGCTATGGCTACACCTTC. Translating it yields CASSLGGTGGARYGYTF.

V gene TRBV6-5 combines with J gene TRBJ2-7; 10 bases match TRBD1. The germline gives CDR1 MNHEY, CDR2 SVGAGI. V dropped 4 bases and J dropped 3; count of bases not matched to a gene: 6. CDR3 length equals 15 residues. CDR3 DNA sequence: TGTGCCAGCAGTTGGGACAGGGGACCTGACTACGAGCAGTACTTC. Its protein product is CASSWDRGPDYEQYF.

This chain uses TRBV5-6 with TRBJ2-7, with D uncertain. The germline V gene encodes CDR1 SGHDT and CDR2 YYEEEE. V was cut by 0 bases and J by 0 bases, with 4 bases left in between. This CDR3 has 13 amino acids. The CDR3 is CASSLGVSYEQYF. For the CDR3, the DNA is TGTGCCAGCAGCTTGGGCGTCTCCTACGAGCAGTACTTC.

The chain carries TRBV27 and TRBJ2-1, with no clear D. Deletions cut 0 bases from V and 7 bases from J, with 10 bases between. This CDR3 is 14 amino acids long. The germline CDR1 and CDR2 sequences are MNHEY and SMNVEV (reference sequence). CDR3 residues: CASSLSGFGNEQFF. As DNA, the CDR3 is TGTGCCAGCAGTTTATCCGGTTTTGGAAATGAGCAGTTCTTC.

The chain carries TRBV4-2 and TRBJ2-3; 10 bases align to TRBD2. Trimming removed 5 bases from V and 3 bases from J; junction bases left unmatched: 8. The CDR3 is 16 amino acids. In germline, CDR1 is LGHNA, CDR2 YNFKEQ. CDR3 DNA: TGTGCCAGCAGCGGACGTAGCGGGGGGTTGACAGATACGCAGTATTTT. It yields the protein CASSGRSGGLTDTQYF.